Shown below are 30 T cell receptor beta chains from a single sample sequenced in a study of blood T cell repertoires in COVID-19. The table came from immunoSEQ multiplex PCR; TCRdb's copy has only in-frame clones and leaves some out. This sample carries around 100,000 clones, over 70% of them seen once, and the ten largest clones take 0.83%. The sequenced material came from peripheral blood. These receptors were collected from a woman in her 70s with acute or convalescent COVID-19.

J is TRBJ1-2 and V is TRBV6-5; D remains ambiguous. V was shortened by 3 bases and J by 2 bases, with 7 bases between the two germline ends. The CDR3 covers 13 residues. Germline V gene lookup returns CDR1 MNHEY and CDR2 SVGAGI. The CDR3 spells CASSYTRNYGYTF. The CDR3 DNA follows: TGTGCCAGCAGTTATACTAGGAACTATGGCTACACCTTC.

V and J are TRBV7-9 and TRBJ1-1; D call uncertain. This CDR3 spans 15 amino acids. Trimming took off 1 base at V and 4 bases at J, with 13 bases between the two ends. Germline CDR1 and CDR2: SEHNR and FQNEAQ (reference sequence). The CDR3 bases are TGTGCCAGCAGCTTAGTGTCCGGGTTCAGCACTGAAGCTTTCTTT. Translated: CASSLVSGFSTEAFF.

The chain recombines TRBV5-1 with TRBJ2-2; possible D gene TRBD1, 5 bases. V was trimmed by 2 bases and J by 6 bases, leaving 8 bases between them. The CDR3 length is 13 residues. Germline CDR1 and CDR2: SGHRS and YFSETQ. CDR3 nucleotide sequence: TGCGCCAGCAGCTTTAAGGGGTCCGGGGAGCTGTTTTTT. Residues: CASSFKGSGELFF.

This chain links TRBV5-4 with TRBJ1-2; unclear D gene. The CDR3 runs to 15 residues. V shed 0 bases and J shed 5 bases, with 14 bases lying between them. Germline V gives CDR1 SGHNT, CDR2 YYREEE (reference sequence). CDR3 residues: CASSLAGLVEYGYTF. The CDR3, as DNA: TGTGCCAGCAGCTTGGCCGGGTTGGTGGAGTATGGCTACACCTTC. Complete variable domain (other parts from reference TRBV5-4 and TRBJ1-2): ETGVTQSPTHLIKTRGQQVTLRCSSQSGHNTVSWYQQALGQGPQFIFQYYREEENGRGNFPPRFSGLQFPNYSSELNVNALELDDSALYLCASSLAGLVEYGYTFGSGTRLTVV.

The rearrangement joins TRBV7-6 to TRBJ2-3; 8 positions match TRBD2. The CDR3 totals 16 residues. With 0 bases clipped from V and 1 base from J, the junction kept 3 bases outside the gene matches. In germline, CDR1 is SGHVS, CDR2 FNYEAQ. The CDR3 DNA sequence: TGTGCCAGCAGCTTAGCGGGACTAGTGGGCACAGATACGCAGTATTTT. It is translated as CASSLAGLVGTDTQYF.

In its sample, this clone was seen a few times. This chain joins TRBV6-1 and TRBJ1-5; the D is unclear. This CDR3 is built from 14 residues. CDR1 is MNHNS, CDR2 SASEGT, per germline. Trimming left V 1 base short and J 5 bases short, with 9 bases between. CDR3 coding DNA: TGTGCCAGCAGTGAAGGAACACCATATCAGCCCCAGCATTTT. It encodes CASSEGTPYQPQHF.

The rearrangement uses TRBV3-1 (or the pseudogene TRBV3-2) and TRBJ1-1, with TRBD1 as a possible D gene (6 bases). CDR3 length: 14 amino acids. From germline, CDR1 is LGHDT and CDR2 YNNKEL (reference sequence). V was pared by 4 bases and J by 7 bases, with 16 bases between. CDR3 region: CASSPSRVGGEAFF. The CDR3 DNA reads as TGTGCCAGCAGCCCTTCACGGGTAGGGGGTGAAGCTTTCTTT.

The chain carries TRBV25-1 and TRBJ2-3, with D perhaps matching TRBD1 (6 bases). Germline V gives CDR1 MGHDK, CDR2 SYGVNS. The CDR3 is made up of 17 amino acids. V dropped 5 bases and J dropped 2 bases, with 20 bases sitting between them. The CDR3 DNA sequence: TGTGCCAGCAGTACGGGTATCTTTACAGGGTCCACAGATACGCAGTATTTT. The encoded protein is CASSTGIFTGSTDTQYF. Supplemented by reference TRBV25-1 and TRBJ2-3, the full variable domain reads EADIYQTPRYLVIGTGKKITLECSQTMGHDKMYWYQQDPGMELHLIHYSYGVNSTEKGDLSSESTVSRIRTEHFPLTLESARPSHTSQYLCASSTGIFTGSTDTQYFGPGTRLTVL.

The chain employs TRBV4-2 and TRBJ2-7; 14 nucleotides agree with TRBD2. The germline V gene encodes CDR1 LGHNA and CDR2 YNFKEQ. Trimming took 4 bases from V and 0 from J; bases not matched to a gene: 8. CDR3 size: 18 residues. The CDR3 loop reads CASSRSGLAGASSYEQYF. The CDR3 DNA is TGTGCCAGCAGCCGATCGGGACTAGCGGGGGCCAGCTCCTACGAGCAGTACTTC.

In this sample, this clone turned up a few times. This chain uses TRBV3-1 (or the pseudogene TRBV3-2) with TRBJ1-5, with unresolved D. CDR3 size: 15 residues. CDR1 is LGHDT, CDR2 YNNKEL, per germline (reference sequence). Between the trimmed V and J ends, which lost 8 bases and 4 bases, there was a span of 18 bases. The CDR3 coding sequence is TGTGCCAGCTCCCAAGGGCGCGGGTCGAATCAGCCCCAGCATTTT. Protein sequence: CASSQGRGSNQPQHF.

The J gene is TRBJ2-5, the V gene TRBV11-2; 7 nucleotides match TRBD1. The CDR3 is 16 residues long. Germline loops: CDR1 SGHAT, CDR2 FQNNGV. Trimming took 5 bases from V and 2 from J; bases not matched to a gene: 11. CDR3 DNA sequence: TGTGCCAGCAGCCCGCGGACAGGAAAACGTCAAGAGACCCAGTACTTC. Translation gives CASSPRTGKRQETQYF.

The J gene is TRBJ2-1, the V gene TRBV19; 9 bases line up with TRBD2. Germline V gene lookup returns CDR1 LNHDA and CDR2 SQIVND (reference sequence). Trimming removed 7 bases from V and 2 bases from J; junction bases left unmatched: 3. This CDR3 has 14 amino acids. The CDR3 DNA sequence: TGTGCCAGTAATAGCGGGAGTCCCTACAATGAGCAGTTCTTC. Encoded protein: CASNSGSPYNEQFF.

CDR3 coding DNA: TGTGCCAGCAGCTTAAGGGTAGCGGGGGGTGGCACAGATACGCAGTATTTT. It encodes CASSLRVAGGGTDTQYF. The chain links TRBV11-2 to TRBJ2-3; TRBD2 aligns across 10 bases. The CDR3 covers 17 residues. The germline V gene encodes CDR1 SGHAT and CDR2 FQNNGV. The J segment lost 1 base and the V segment lost 2 bases, leaving 6 bases of the junction unmatched.

This clone was detected a few times. This chain joins TRBV6-5 and TRBJ2-6; no clear D gene. V was cut by 5 bases and J by 0 bases, with 8 bases left in between. Looked up from germline, CDR1 is MNHEY and CDR2 is SVGAGI. CDR3 size: 15 residues. The CDR3 bases are TGTGCCAGCAGTACTCGGGTCTCTGGGGCCAACGTCCTGACTTTC. It codes for CASSTRVSGANVLTF.

In its sample, this clone was seen a few times. This chain uses TRBV4-2 with TRBJ1-3; maybe TRBD1 (6 bases). V lost 4 bases, J lost 0 bases, and 16 bases lay in between. The CDR3 is made up of 17 amino acids. CDR1 is LGHNA, CDR2 YNFKEQ, per germline. The CDR3: CASSRRDKRYSGNTIYF. As DNA, the CDR3 is TGTGCCAGCAGCCGCCGGGACAAGAGATACTCTGGAAACACCATATATTTT.

The CDR3 region is CSASWVAGGPQETQYF. DNA of the CDR3: TGCAGTGCTAGTTGGGTAGCGGGAGGGCCCCAGGAGACCCAGTACTTC. The chain has TRBV20-1 and TRBJ2-5; 11 nucleotides align to TRBD2. The CDR3 contains 16 residues. V shed 3 bases, J shed 5 bases, and the junction held 11 bases outside the gene matches. The germline V gene encodes CDR1 DFQATT and CDR2 SNEGSKA (reference sequence).

The genes are TRBV12-1 and TRBJ2-7; the DNA was not used to check the table's D call, TRBD1. TRBV12-1 is shown as a pseudogene. CDR3 size: 14 residues. The DNA for the CDR3 is TGTGCCAGCAGCCCAGGACAGGGCTCCGACGAGCAGTACTTC. Translated, it gives CASSPGQGSDEQYF.

The V call is TRBV7-2, the J call TRBJ2-1, with D perhaps TRBD2 (5 bases). The CDR3 totals 14 residues. CDR1 and CDR2 from the germline V gene are SGHTA and FQGNSA. The V end lost 0 bases, the J end lost 5 bases, and 8 bases lay between the germline ends. CDR3 nucleotides: TGTGCCAGCAGCTTAGCGATAGCGAACAATGAGCAGTTCTTC. It codes for CASSLAIANNEQFF.

The CDR3 loop reads CASSLLWNTEAFF. CDR3 nucleotides: TGTGCCAGCAGTCTGTTATGGAACACTGAAGCTTTCTTT. The chain joins TRBV6-5 to TRBJ1-1; D remains unclear. Trimming removed 5 bases at V and 1 base at J, with 8 bases between. Germline lookup yields CDR1 MNHEY and CDR2 SVGAGI. This CDR3 has 13 amino acids.

The V call is TRBV9, the J call TRBJ1-1; a weak D match, TRBD1 (6 bases). The CDR3 spans 17 residues. Germline lookup yields CDR1 SGDLS and CDR2 YYNGEE. Trimming removed 0 bases at V and 6 bases at J, with 21 bases between. The CDR3 is CASSVDPTGGLKAEAFF. DNA for the CDR3: TGTGCCAGCAGCGTAGACCCCACTGGGGGCCTGAAGGCTGAAGCTTTCTTT.

The chain has TRBV5-8 and TRBJ1-2; D may be TRBD1 (6 bases). The germline V and J ends were trimmed by 6 bases and 7 bases, with 13 bases remaining between them. The germline CDR1 and CDR2 sequences are SGHTS and YDEGEE. The CDR3 extends over 12 amino acids. The CDR3 DNA reads as TGTGCCAGCACCGTGGGGGCCGGTGGCTACACCTTC. Encoded protein: CASTVGAGGYTF. Full variable domain (remainder filled in from reference TRBV5-8 and TRBJ1-2): EAGVTQSPTHLIKTRGQQATLRCSPISGHTSVYWYQQALGLGLQFLLWYDEGEERNRGNFPPRFSGRQFPNYSSELNVNALELEDSALYLCASTVGAGGYTFGSGTRLTVV.

J is TRBJ1-6 and V is TRBV5-1, with a tentative D call TRBD1 (6 bases). The V end lost 3 bases, the J end lost 5 bases, and 9 bases lay between the germline ends. The CDR3 consists of 14 residues. CDR1 is SGHRS, CDR2 YFSETQ, per germline. CDR3 bases: TGCGCCAGCAGCTCGGGACAAAATAATTCACCCCTCCACTTT. Its protein product is CASSSGQNNSPLHF.

V and J are TRBV19 and TRBJ1-6; the D is unclear. The ends were cut back, 3 bases at V and 10 bases at J, with 13 bases in the middle. CDR3 length: 14 residues. Germline CDR1 and CDR2: LNHDA and SQIVND (reference sequence). CDR3 residues: CASSITGSRSPLHF. As DNA, the CDR3 is TGTGCCAGTAGTATTACTGGATCTAGGTCACCCCTCCACTTT.

The chain combines TRBV4-1 with TRBJ2-5; no firm D call. The CDR3 runs 16 residues. V gave up 4 bases and J gave up 1 base, with 16 bases separating them. Per germline, CDR1 MGHRA and CDR2 YSYEKL. CDR3: CASSLGPPRLQETQYF. The CDR3, as DNA: TGCGCCAGCAGCCTAGGCCCCCCAAGACTCCAAGAGACCCAGTACTTC.

Only a few counts were recorded for this clone. The chain couples TRBV30 to TRBJ1-1; D gene uncertain. The CDR3 consists of 15 residues. CDR1 and CDR2 (germline): GTSNPN, SVGIG (reference sequence). The V gene lost 0 bases and the J gene lost 3 bases, with 14 bases spanning the gap. The CDR3 loop is CAWSVNRPMDTEAFF. In nucleotides, the CDR3 is TGTGCCTGGAGTGTAAACAGACCGATGGACACTGAAGCTTTCTTT.

This clone was picked up a small number of times. The genes are TRBV6-6 and TRBJ1-1; D gene ambiguous. CDR1 and CDR2 (germline): MNHNY, SVGAGI (reference sequence). The CDR3 has 12 amino acids. Trimming stripped 1 base from V and 7 bases from J, with 7 bases between. The CDR3 coding sequence is TGTGCCAGCAGTTACTTGGAGGGTGAAGCTTTCTTT. As protein: CASSYLEGEAFF.

This chain joins TRBV5-1 and TRBJ2-1; D may be TRBD2 (5 bases). The V gene lost 4 bases and the J gene lost 8 bases, with 7 bases spanning the gap. The CDR3 has 11 amino acids. From germline, CDR1 is SGHRS and CDR2 YFSETQ. CDR3 DNA sequence: TGCGCCAGCAGCGAAGCGGATGAGCAGTTCTTC. Protein product: CASSEADEQFF.

Written as DNA, the CDR3 is TGTGCCAGCAGACCAGGGGGAGACAGGGCCGGTTCACCCCTCCACTTT. Translating gives CASRPGGDRAGSPLHF. The chain links TRBV28 to TRBJ1-6; 7 positions agree with TRBD1. The ends lost 6 bases at V and 9 bases at J; junction bases unmatched: 14. CDR3 size: 16 residues. The germline V gene has CDR1 MDHEN and CDR2 SYDVKM.

The rearrangement links TRBV7-9 to TRBJ2-5, with 13 bases lining up with TRBD2. The CDR3 spans 17 residues. CDR1 is SEHNR and CDR2 is FQNEAQ in the germline V gene (reference sequence). J gave up 0 bases and V 5 bases, and 6 bases lay outside the gene matches. In nucleotides, the CDR3 is TGTGCCAGCAGCCGCGGACTAGCGGGGGATTACCAAGAGACCCAGTACTTC. As protein: CASSRGLAGDYQETQYF.

The rearrangement joins TRBV19 to TRBJ1-6; 10 positions agree with TRBD1. The J segment lost 7 bases and the V segment lost 5 bases, leaving 8 bases of the junction unmatched. Germline lookup yields CDR1 LNHDA and CDR2 SQIVND (reference sequence). This CDR3 region has 16 residues. CDR3 residues: CASSSHPGQGNSPLHF. The CDR3 nucleotides are TGTGCCAGTAGTTCCCACCCGGGACAGGGGAATTCACCCCTCCACTTT.